A selection of T cell receptor beta chains follows, all from one sample in a study of OX40 agonist ivuxolimab in advanced cancers. Assay used: immunoSEQ multiplex PCR; TCRdb lists only in-frame clones, some missing. The table lists over 70,000 clones, 80% to 90% of them singletons. Sequencing used CD4+ or CD8+ T cells sorted from blood, obtained in a trial of the OX40 agonist ivuxolimab. Every receptor here comes from an adult with an advanced solid tumor such as melanoma, head and neck, liver or kidney cancer. Both conserved end residues are part of each CDR3. The D gene is left open where the match is weak. Clone size is not always given. Where it is, it says once, few, many or a class for expanded clones.

CDR3 | DNA | D | J | size | V
CASTTGRDTEAFF | TGCGCCAGTACTACAGGGCGCGACACTGAAGCTTTCTTT | - | TRBJ1-1 | - | TRBV5-1
CASMIGGPDTQYF | TGCGCCAGCATGATAGGGGGCCCAGATACGCAGTATTTT | TRBD1 | TRBJ2-3 | once | TRBV5-1
CASSTASRFRNEQYF | TGTGCCAGCAGTACCGCCTCTAGATTCCGAAACGAGCAGTACTTC | - | TRBJ2-7 | - | TRBV27
CASSQDIAGGETQYF | TGCGCCAGCAGCCAAGATATAGCGGGTGGAGAGACCCAGTACTTC | TRBD2 | TRBJ2-5 | - | TRBV4-1
CASSLRTSGRNEQFF | TGTGCCAGCAGCTTAAGGACTAGCGGGCGAAATGAGCAGTTCTTC | TRBD2 | TRBJ2-1 | - | TRBV7-3
CASRFYISPGPMNTEAFF | TGTGCCAGCAGATTCTATATATCACCGGGGCCGATGAACACTGAAGCTTTCTTT | - | TRBJ1-1 | once | TRBV28
CASSGPRDPLGTDTQYF | TGTGCCAGCAGCGGACCCAGGGACCCCTTAGGGACAGATACGCAGTATTTT | - | TRBJ2-3 | few | TRBV11-1
CATSDSGTYEQYF | TGTGCCACCAGCGATAGCGGAACCTACGAGCAGTACTTC | - | TRBJ2-7 | - | TRBV15
CASSATYEQYF | TGTGCCAGCAGCGCGACCTACGAGCAGTACTTC | - | TRBJ2-7 | - | TRBV5-5
CASSPRDRAATGELFF | TGTGCCAGCAGCCCCAGGGACAGGGCCGCGACCGGGGAGCTGTTTTTT | TRBD1 | TRBJ2-2 | - | TRBV9
CASGFEAFF | TGTGCCAGTGGCTTTGAAGCTTTCTTT | - | TRBJ1-1 | few | TRBV19
CASSQDRRVKGEQYF | TGTGCCAGCAGCCAAGATCGCAGGGTAAAAGGCGAGCAGTACTTC | - | TRBJ2-7 | - | TRBV14
CATDGGAYNEQFF | TGTGCCACGGACGGGGGGGCTTACAATGAGCAGTTCTTC | TRBD2 | TRBJ2-1 | - | TRBV6-1
CAWNRAVSTDTQYF | TGTGCCTGGAACAGGGCGGTCAGCACAGATACGCAGTATTTT | - | TRBJ2-3 | - | TRBV30
CASSLEAGGTYNEQFF | TGTGCCAGCAGCTTAGAAGCCGGGGGAACCTACAATGAGCAGTTCTTC | - | TRBJ2-1 | - | TRBV7-9
CASSEGETPYEQYF | TGTGCCAGCAGTGAAGGGGAGACGCCCTACGAGCAGTACTTC | - | TRBJ2-7 | - | TRBV27
CASSIAAAYNEQFF | TGTGCCAGTAGTATAGCGGCCGCCTACAATGAGCAGTTCTTC | - | TRBJ2-1 | - | TRBV19
CASSPGGRNSYEQYF | TGCGCCAGCAGCCCCGGTGGGCGGAATTCCTACGAGCAGTACTTC | - | TRBJ2-7 | once | TRBV5-1
CASSLPTSGSSYNEQFF | TGTGCCAGCAGTCTACCGACTAGCGGGAGCTCCTACAATGAGCAGTTCTTC | TRBD2 | TRBJ2-1 | - | TRBV28
CASSLGLSYEQYF | TGTGCCAGCAGCTTGGGGTTATCCTACGAGCAGTACTTC | - | TRBJ2-7 | - | TRBV7-3
CSVGGTGGTEAFF | TGCAGCGTGGGAGGGACAGGGGGCACTGAAGCTTTCTTT | TRBD1 | TRBJ1-1 | few | TRBV29-1
CAWSMSSYEQYF | TGTGCCTGGAGTATGTCCAGTTACGAGCAGTACTTC | - | TRBJ2-7 | - | TRBV30
CASGDRVSYEQYF | TGTGCCAGCGGAGACAGGGTTTCCTACGAGCAGTACTTC | TRBD1 | TRBJ2-7 | - | TRBV2
CASSQDQPQHF | TGTGCCAGTAGTCAGGACCAGCCCCAGCATTTT | - | TRBJ1-5 | - | TRBV19
CASSMGLLWQGDEQYF | TGTGCCAGTAGTATGGGTCTATTGTGGCAGGGCGACGAGCAGTACTTC | - | TRBJ2-7 | - | TRBV19
CASSLGGGETQYF | TGTGCCAGCAGCTTAGGAGGCGGTGAGACCCAGTACTTC | - | TRBJ2-5 | - | TRBV11-3
CASSIRDYNEQFF | TGTGCCAGTAGTATAAGGGACTACAATGAGCAGTTCTTC | - | TRBJ2-1 | - | TRBV19
CASSLVRVDEQYF | TGTGCCAGCAGTTTGGTCAGGGTGGACGAGCAGTACTTC | - | TRBJ2-7 | - | TRBV28
CASSEDPGSYNEQFF | TGTGCCAGCAGTGAGGATCCGGGGAGCTACAATGAGCAGTTCTTC | - | TRBJ2-1 | - | TRBV6-1
CASSTGAHQPQHF | TGTGCCAGCAGTACCGGGGCCCATCAGCCCCAGCATTTT | - | TRBJ1-5 | few | TRBV27
CASSIKYSNQPQHF | TGTGCCAGTAGTATAAAGTATAGCAATCAGCCCCAGCATTTT | - | TRBJ1-5 | - | TRBV19
CASSLAGHSTDTQYF | TGTGCCAGCAGCTTAGCGGGCCATAGCACAGATACGCAGTATTTT | - | TRBJ2-3 | - | TRBV11-2
CASSWTSGTYEQYF | TGCGCCAGCAGCTGGACTAGCGGGACCTACGAGCAGTACTTC | TRBD2 | TRBJ2-7 | - | TRBV5-1
CASSLGLGQGSYEQYF | TGTGCCAGCAGTTTAGGTTTAGGGCAGGGCTCCTACGAGCAGTACTTC | - | TRBJ2-7 | - | TRBV28
CASMTAFTYNEQFF | TGTGCCAGCATGACAGCCTTCACCTACAATGAGCAGTTCTTC | - | TRBJ2-1 | - | TRBV27
CASSTTGASYEQYF | TGTGCCAGCAGTACTACAGGGGCCTCCTACGAGCAGTACTTC | TRBD1 | TRBJ2-7 | once | TRBV2
CASSARGSTNEKLFF | TGTGCCAGCAGCGCCCGCGGGAGTACTAATGAAAAACTGTTTTTT | - | TRBJ1-4 | - | TRBV9
CASSQFSGGRKWEQYF | TGTGCCAGCAGCCAGTTCAGCGGGGGAAGGAAGTGGGAGCAGTACTTC | TRBD2 | TRBJ2-7 | - | TRBV7-9
CATLAPSQETQYF | TGTGCCACCCTGGCCCCTTCCCAAGAGACCCAGTACTTC | - | TRBJ2-5 | - | TRBV27
CASSPLARGLYNEQFF | TGTGCCAGCAGCCCTCTTGCGAGGGGGCTTTACAATGAGCAGTTCTTC | TRBD1 | TRBJ2-1 | - | TRBV9
CASTPREDLRTEAFF | TGTGCCAGCACCCCGAGGGAGGACTTACGAACTGAAGCTTTCTTT | - | TRBJ1-1 | once | TRBV5-5
CASSELGHSYEQYF | TGTGCCAGCAGTGAATTGGGGCATAGCTACGAGCAGTACTTC | - | TRBJ2-7 | - | TRBV6-1
CASSLVLNTEAFF | TGTGCCAGCAGCTTGGTCCTGAACACTGAAGCTTTCTTT | - | TRBJ1-1 | - | TRBV5-4
CSASRDIGTDTQYF | TGCAGCGCCTCACGGGACATCGGGACGGATACGCAGTATTTT | - | TRBJ2-3 | - | TRBV29-1
CASSLAWTNYEQYF | TGTGCCAGCAGCTTAGCGTGGACAAACTACGAGCAGTACTTC | - | TRBJ2-7 | few | TRBV7-9
CASSQTVGRRNEKLFF | TGTGCCAGCAGCCAGACGGTGGGCAGGCGGAATGAAAAACTGTTTTTT | - | TRBJ1-4 | - | TRBV7-6
CASSKTGGGNTIYF | TGTGCCAGCAGCAAGACAGGAGGAGGAAACACCATATATTTT | - | TRBJ1-3 | - | TRBV9
CASSQSGLAGASYEQYF | TGTGCCAGCAGCCAAAGTGGACTAGCGGGGGCCTCCTACGAGCAGTACTTC | TRBD2 | TRBJ2-7 | - | TRBV4-2
CASSQRTSGSIADTQYF | TGCGCCAGCAGCCAAAGGACTAGCGGGAGTATTGCAGATACGCAGTATTTT | TRBD2 | TRBJ2-3 | - | TRBV4-1
CASSLAGDTEAFF | TGTGCCAGCAGCTTAGCAGGGGACACTGAAGCTTTCTTT | - | TRBJ1-1 | - | TRBV5-5
CASGGGLVYGYTF | TGTGCCAGCGGAGGAGGCCTTGTCTATGGCTACACCTTC | - | TRBJ1-2 | - | TRBV2
CASSSDSNYGYTF | TGTGCCAGCAGCTCCGACAGTAACTATGGCTACACCTTC | - | TRBJ1-2 | - | TRBV5-6
CASSSGTLNTEAFF | TGTGCCAGCAGTTCCGGGACACTGAACACTGAAGCTTTCTTT | - | TRBJ1-1 | - | TRBV27
CAWSASTGELFF | TGTGCCTGGAGTGCCTCCACCGGGGAGCTGTTTTTT | - | TRBJ2-2 | - | TRBV30
CASSSMTGEQYF | TGTGCCAGCAGCTCTATGACAGGCGAGCAGTACTTC | - | TRBJ2-7 | - | TRBV7-6
CASSFSGGAGHEQYF | TGTGCCAGCAGTTTTAGCGGGGGGGCTGGCCACGAGCAGTACTTC | TRBD2 | TRBJ2-7 | - | TRBV6-5
CASSLGGLNSPLHF | TGTGCCAGCAGCTTAGGGGGGCTGAATTCACCCCTCCACTTT | - | TRBJ1-6 | - | TRBV7-8
CASRRTEAFF | TGTGCCAGTAGGCGCACTGAAGCTTTCTTT | - | TRBJ1-1 | - | TRBV11-2
CASIPGDLMNTGELFF | TGTGCCAGCATCCCGGGGGACTTGATGAACACCGGGGAGCTGTTTTTT | - | TRBJ2-2 | - | TRBV27